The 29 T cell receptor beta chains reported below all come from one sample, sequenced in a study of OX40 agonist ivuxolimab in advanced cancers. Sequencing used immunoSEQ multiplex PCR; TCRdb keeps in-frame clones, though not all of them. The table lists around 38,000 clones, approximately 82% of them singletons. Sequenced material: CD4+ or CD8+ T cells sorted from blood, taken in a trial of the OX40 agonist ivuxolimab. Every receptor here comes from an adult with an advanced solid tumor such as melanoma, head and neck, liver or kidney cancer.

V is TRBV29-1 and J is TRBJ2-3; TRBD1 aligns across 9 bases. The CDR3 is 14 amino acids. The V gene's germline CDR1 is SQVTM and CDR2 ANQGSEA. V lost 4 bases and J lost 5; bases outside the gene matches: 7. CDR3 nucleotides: TGCAGCGTTGGGAGGACAGGGGAGGTAGATACGCAGTATTTT. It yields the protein CSVGRTGEVDTQYF.

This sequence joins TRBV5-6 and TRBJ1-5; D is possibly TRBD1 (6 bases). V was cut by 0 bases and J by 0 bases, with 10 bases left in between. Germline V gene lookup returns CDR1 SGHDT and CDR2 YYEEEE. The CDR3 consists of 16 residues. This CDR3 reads CASSLATGSSNQPQHF. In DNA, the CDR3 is TGTGCCAGCAGCTTGGCGACAGGTAGTAGCAATCAGCCCCAGCATTTT.

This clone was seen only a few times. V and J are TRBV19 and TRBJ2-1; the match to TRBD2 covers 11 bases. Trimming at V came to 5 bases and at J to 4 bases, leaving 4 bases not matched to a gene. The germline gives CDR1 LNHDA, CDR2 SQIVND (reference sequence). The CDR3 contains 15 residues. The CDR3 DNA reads TGTGCCAGTAGTTTGGGACTAGCGGATTACAATGAGCAGTTCTTC. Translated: CASSLGLADYNEQFF.

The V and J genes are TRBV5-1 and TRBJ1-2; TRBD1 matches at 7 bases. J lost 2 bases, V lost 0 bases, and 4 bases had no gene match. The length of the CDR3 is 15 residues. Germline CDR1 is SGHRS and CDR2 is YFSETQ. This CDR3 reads CASSLDRGNNYGYTF. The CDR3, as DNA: TGCGCCAGCAGCTTGGACAGGGGTAACAACTATGGCTACACCTTC.

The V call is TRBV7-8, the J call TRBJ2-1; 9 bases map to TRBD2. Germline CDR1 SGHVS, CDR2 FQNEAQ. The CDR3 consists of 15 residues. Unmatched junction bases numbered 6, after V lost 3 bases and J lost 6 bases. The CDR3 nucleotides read TGTGCCAGCAGCTTTACTAGCGGGCCTACCAATGAGCAGTTCTTC. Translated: CASSFTSGPTNEQFF.

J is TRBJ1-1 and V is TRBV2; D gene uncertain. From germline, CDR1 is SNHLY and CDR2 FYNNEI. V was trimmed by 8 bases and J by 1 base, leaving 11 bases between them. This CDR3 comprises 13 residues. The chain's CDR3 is CASVTTQNTEAFF. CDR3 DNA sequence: TGTGCCAGCGTCACGACACAGAACACTGAAGCTTTCTTT. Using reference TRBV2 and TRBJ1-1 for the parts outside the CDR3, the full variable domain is EPEVTQTPSHQVTQMGQEVILRCVPISNHLYFYWYRQILGQKVEFLVSFYNNEISEKSEIFDDQFSVERPDGSNFTLKIRSTKLEDSAMYFCASVTTQNTEAFFGQGTRLTVV.

For the CDR3, the DNA is TGTGCCAGCAGTTTCACTAGCGAAGCGGTCCACGAGCAGTACTTC. It encodes CASSFTSEAVHEQYF. The rearrangement joins TRBV27 to TRBJ2-5; TRBD2 aligns across 7 bases. With the DNA end fitting TRBJ2-7 better, the J assignment may be wrong. Germline V gene sequence: CDR1 MNHEY, CDR2 SMNVEV (reference sequence). CDR3 length: 15 residues.

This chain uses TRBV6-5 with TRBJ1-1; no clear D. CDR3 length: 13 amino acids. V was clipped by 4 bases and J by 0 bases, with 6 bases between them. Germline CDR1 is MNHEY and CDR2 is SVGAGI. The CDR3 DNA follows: TGTGCCAGCAGTTTGACGGTGAACACTGAAGCTTTCTTT. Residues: CASSLTVNTEAFF.

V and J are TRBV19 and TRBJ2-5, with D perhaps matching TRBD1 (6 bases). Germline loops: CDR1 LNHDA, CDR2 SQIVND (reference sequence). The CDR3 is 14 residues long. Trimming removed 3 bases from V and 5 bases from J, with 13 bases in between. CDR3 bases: TGTGCCAGTAGTATTCGCAGGGGAGAGGAGACCCAGTACTTC. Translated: CASSIRRGEETQYF.

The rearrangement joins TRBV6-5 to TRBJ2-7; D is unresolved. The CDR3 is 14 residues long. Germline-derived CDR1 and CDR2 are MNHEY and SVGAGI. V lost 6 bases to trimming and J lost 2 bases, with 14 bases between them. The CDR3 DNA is TGTGCCAGCAGAAGACTCCAACAGACCTACGAGCAGTACTTC. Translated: CASRRLQQTYEQYF.

CDR3 in DNA: TGTGCCAGCAGTCCCACGGGACTCCTAGGAAAACTGTTTTTT. It codes for CASSPTGLLGKLFF. The rearrangement uses TRBV27 and TRBJ1-4; the D gene is possibly TRBD1 (5 bases). The germline CDR1 and CDR2 sequences are MNHEY and SMNVEV (reference sequence). The V gene lost 5 bases and the J gene lost 10 bases, with 17 bases spanning the gap. The CDR3 extends over 14 amino acids.

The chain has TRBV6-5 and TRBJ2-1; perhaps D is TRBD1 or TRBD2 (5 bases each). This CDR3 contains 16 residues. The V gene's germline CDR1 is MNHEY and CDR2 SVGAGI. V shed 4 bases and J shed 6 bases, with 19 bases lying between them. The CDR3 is CASSSQTRRGRNEQFF. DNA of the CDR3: TGTGCCAGCAGTTCTCAAACTAGACGGGGACGCAATGAGCAGTTCTTC.

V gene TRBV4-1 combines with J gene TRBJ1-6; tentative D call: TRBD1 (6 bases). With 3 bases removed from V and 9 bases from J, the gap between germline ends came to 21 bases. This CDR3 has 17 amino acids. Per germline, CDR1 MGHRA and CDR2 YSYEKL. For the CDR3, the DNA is TGCGCCAGCAGCCAGGCTCTCAGGGGCCGTAGGGGTTCACCCCTCCACTTT. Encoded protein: CASSQALRGRRGSPLHF.

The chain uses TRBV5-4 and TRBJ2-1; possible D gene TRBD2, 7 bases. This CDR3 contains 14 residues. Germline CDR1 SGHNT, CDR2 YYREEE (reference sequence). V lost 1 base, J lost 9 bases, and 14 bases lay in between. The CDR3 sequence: CASSLPRGGREQFF. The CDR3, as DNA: TGTGCCAGCAGCTTGCCGAGGGGGGGGCGTGAGCAGTTCTTC.

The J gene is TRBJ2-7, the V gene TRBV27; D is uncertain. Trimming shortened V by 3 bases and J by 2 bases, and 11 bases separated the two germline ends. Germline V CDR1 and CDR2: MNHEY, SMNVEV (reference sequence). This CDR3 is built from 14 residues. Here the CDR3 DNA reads TGTGCCAGCAGTTTCTCGGCAGGTCCCTACGAGCAGTACTTC. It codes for CASSFSAGPYEQYF.

CDR3 DNA sequence: TGTGCCAGCAGCTTAGGGCCCGGCAGGGTCGAGCAGTACTTC. Protein product: CASSLGPGRVEQYF. The rearrangement joins TRBV7-2 to TRBJ2-7; D perhaps matches TRBD1 (5 bases). There are 14 residues in the CDR3. The germline CDR1 and CDR2 sequences are SGHTA and FQGNSA. Trimming removed 1 base at V and 6 bases at J, with 13 bases between.

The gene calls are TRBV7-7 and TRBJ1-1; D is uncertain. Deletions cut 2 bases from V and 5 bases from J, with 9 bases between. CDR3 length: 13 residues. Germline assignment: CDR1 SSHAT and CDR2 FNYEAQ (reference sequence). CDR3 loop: CASSLWKGTEAFF. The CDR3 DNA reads TGTGCCAGCAGCTTATGGAAGGGTACTGAAGCTTTCTTT.

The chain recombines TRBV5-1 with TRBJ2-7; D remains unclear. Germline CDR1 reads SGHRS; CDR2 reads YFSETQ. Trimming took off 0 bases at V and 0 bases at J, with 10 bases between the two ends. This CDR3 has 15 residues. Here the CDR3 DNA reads TGCGCCAGCAGCTTGGAGCAGGCAAGCTCCTACGAGCAGTACTTC. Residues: CASSLEQASSYEQYF.

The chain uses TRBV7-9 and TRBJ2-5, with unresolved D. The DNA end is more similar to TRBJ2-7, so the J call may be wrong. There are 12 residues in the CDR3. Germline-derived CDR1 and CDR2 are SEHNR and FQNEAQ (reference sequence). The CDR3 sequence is CASSAASYEQYF. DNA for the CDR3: TGTGCCAGCAGCGCGGCGAGCTACGAGCAGTACTTC.

The CDR3 reads CASSSGDNSYNEQFF. In DNA form, the CDR3 reads TGTGCCAGCAGTTCGGGGGACAACTCCTACAATGAGCAGTTCTTC. V gene TRBV27 combines with J gene TRBJ2-1; D is perhaps TRBD1 or TRBD2 (6 bases each). The CDR3 covers 15 residues. Germline CDR1 is MNHEY and CDR2 is SMNVEV (reference sequence). Between the trimmed V and J ends, which lost 4 bases and 0 bases, there was a span of 10 bases.

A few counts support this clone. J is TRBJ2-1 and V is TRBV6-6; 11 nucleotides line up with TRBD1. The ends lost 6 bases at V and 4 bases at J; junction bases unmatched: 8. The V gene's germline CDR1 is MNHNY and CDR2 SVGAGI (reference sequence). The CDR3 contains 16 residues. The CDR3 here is CASRLGGTGGYNEQFF. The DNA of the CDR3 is TGTGCCAGCAGGCTAGGGGGGACAGGGGGATACAATGAGCAGTTCTTC.

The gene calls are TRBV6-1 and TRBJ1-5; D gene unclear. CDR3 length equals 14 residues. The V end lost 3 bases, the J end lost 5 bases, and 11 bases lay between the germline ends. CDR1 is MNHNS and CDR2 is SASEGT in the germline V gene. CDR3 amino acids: CASSESWGYQPQHF. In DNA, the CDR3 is TGTGCCAGCAGTGAGAGCTGGGGATATCAGCCCCAGCATTTT.

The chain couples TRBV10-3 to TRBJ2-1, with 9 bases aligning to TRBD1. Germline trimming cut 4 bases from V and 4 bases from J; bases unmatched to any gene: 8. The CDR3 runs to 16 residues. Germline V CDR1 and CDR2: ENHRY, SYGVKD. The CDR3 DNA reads TGTGCCATCAGTGGGGACAGGGTAGGATCGTACAATGAGCAGTTCTTC. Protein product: CAISGDRVGSYNEQFF.

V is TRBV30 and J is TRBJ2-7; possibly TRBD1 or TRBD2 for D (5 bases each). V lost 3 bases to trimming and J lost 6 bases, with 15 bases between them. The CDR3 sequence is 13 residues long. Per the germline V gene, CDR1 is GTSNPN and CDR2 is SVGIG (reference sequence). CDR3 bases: TGTGCCTGGAGCCTCCCGACGGGGCTCGAGCAGTACTTC. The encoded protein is CAWSLPTGLEQYF.

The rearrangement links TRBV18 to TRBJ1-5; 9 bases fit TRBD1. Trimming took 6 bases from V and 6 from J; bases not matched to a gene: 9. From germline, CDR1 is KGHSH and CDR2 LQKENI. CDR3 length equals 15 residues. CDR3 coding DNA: TGTGCCAGCTCCCCGGGACAGGGTACGGGTCAGCCCCAGCATTTT. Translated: CASSPGQGTGQPQHF.

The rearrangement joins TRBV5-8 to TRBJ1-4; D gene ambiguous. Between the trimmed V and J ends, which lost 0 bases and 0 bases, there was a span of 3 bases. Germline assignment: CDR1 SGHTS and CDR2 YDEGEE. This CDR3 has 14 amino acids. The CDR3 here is CASSLVSTNEKLFF. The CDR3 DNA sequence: TGTGCCAGCAGCTTGGTCTCAACTAATGAAAAACTGTTTTTT.

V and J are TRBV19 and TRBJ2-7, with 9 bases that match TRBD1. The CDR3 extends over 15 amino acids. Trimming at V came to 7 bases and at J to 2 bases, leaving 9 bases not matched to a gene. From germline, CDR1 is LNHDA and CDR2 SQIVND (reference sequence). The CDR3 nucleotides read TGTGCCAGTACCCCATCCCGGGACAGGGCCTACGAGCAGTACTTC. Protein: CASTPSRDRAYEQYF. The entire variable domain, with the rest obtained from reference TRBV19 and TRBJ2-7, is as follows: DGGITQSPKYLFRKEGQNVTLSCEQNLNHDAMYWYRQDPGQGLRLIYYSQIVNDFQKGDIAEGYSVSREKKESFPLTVTSAQKNPTAFYLCASTPSRDRAYEQYFGPGTRLTVT.

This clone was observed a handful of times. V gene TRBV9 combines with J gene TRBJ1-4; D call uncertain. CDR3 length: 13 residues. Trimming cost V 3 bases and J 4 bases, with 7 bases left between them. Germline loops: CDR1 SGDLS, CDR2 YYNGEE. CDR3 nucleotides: TGTGCCAGCAGCGCCTGGGATAATGAAAAACTGTTTTTT. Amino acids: CASSAWDNEKLFF.

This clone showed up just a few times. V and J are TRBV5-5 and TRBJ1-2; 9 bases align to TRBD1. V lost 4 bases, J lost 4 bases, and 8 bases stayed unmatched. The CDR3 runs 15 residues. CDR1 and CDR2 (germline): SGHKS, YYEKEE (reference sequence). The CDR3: CASSISGTGPYGYTF. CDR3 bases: TGTGCCAGCAGCATTTCCGGGACAGGGCCCTATGGCTACACCTTC.